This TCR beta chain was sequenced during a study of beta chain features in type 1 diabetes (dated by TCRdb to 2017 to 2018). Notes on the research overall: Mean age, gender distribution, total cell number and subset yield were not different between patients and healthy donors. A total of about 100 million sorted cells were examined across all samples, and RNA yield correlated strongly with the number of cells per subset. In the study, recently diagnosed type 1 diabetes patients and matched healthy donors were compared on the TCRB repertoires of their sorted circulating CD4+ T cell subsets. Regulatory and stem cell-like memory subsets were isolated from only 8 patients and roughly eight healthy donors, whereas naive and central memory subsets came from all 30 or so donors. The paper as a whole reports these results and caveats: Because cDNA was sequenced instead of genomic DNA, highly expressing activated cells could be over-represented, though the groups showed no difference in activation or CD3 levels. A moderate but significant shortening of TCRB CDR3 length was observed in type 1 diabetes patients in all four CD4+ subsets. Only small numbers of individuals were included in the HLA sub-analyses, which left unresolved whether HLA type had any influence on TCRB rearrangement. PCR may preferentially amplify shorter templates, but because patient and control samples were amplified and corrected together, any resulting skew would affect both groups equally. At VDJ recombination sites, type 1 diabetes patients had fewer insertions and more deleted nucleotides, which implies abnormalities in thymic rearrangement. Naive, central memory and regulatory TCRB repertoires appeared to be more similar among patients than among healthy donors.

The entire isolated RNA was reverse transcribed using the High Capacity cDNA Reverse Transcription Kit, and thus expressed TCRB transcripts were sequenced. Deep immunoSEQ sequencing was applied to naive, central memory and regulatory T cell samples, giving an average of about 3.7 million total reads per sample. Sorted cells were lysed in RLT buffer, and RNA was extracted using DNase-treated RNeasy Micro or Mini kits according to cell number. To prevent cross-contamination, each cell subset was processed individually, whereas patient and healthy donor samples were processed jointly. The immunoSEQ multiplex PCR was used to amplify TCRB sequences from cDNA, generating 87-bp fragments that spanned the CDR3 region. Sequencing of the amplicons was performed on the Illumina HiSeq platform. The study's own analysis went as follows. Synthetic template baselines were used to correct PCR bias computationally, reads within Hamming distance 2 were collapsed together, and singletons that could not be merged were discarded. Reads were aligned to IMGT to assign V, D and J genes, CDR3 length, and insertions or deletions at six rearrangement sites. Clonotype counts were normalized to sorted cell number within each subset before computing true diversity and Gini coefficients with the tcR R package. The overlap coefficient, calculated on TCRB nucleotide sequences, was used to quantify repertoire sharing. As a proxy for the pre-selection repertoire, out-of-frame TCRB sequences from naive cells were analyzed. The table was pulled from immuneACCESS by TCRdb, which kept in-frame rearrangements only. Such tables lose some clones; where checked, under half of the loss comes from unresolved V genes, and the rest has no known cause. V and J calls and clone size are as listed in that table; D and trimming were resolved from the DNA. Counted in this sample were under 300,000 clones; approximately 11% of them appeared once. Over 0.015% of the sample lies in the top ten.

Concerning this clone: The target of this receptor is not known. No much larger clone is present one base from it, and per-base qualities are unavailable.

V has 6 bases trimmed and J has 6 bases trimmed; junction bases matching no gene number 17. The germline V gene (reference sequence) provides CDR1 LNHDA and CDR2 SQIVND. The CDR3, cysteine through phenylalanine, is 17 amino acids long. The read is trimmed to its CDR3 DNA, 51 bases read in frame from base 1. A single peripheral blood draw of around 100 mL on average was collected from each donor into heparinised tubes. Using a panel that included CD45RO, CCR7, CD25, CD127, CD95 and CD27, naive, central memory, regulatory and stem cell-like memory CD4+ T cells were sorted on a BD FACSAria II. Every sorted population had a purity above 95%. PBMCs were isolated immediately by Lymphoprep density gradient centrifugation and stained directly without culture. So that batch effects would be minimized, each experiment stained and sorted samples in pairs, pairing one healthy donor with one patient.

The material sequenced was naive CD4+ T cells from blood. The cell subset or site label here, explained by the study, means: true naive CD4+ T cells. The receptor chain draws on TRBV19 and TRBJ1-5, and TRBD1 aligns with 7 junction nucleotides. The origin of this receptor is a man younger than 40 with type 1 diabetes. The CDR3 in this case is CASSPGQLRRARQPQHF. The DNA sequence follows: TGTGCCAGTAGCCCGGGACAGCTCCGCCGGGCTCGTCAGCCCCAGCATTTT.